One sample yielded the 6 T cell receptor beta chains listed below, sequenced in a study of blood T cell repertoires in COVID-19. TCRdb keeps only in-frame clones here, not all; method: immunoSEQ multiplex PCR. Among some 410,000 clones listed, around nine tenths were seen once. The specimen sequenced was PBMCs or T cells enriched from blood (not recorded which). Source of these receptors: a woman aged 30 to 39 with acute COVID-19.

J is TRBJ2-1 and V is TRBV7-8; 7 positions agree with TRBD1. This CDR3 comprises 13 residues. The V gene's germline CDR1 is SGHVS and CDR2 FQNEAQ. Unmatched junction bases numbered 4, after V lost 5 bases and J lost 6 bases. In DNA form, the CDR3 reads TGTGCCAGCAGCCGCCGACAGGGCAATGAGCAGTTCTTC. Translated, it gives CASSRRQGNEQFF.

The rearrangement links TRBV19 to TRBJ1-5; the match to TRBD1 covers 7 bases. The CDR3 has 19 amino acids. The germline gives CDR1 LNHDA, CDR2 SQIVND (reference sequence). The J segment lost 0 bases and the V segment lost 0 bases, leaving 11 bases of the junction unmatched. Here the CDR3 reads CASSIDPNYRTGSNQPQHF. As DNA, the CDR3 is TGTGCCAGTAGTATAGACCCCAATTATCGGACAGGTAGCAATCAGCCCCAGCATTTT.

This sequence joins TRBV2 and TRBJ1-6; TRBD1 might be the D (6 bases). CDR3 length: 19 residues. Looked up from germline, CDR1 is SNHLY and CDR2 is FYNNEI. V was pared by 5 bases and J by 0 bases, with 20 bases between. For the CDR3, the DNA is TGTGCCAGCAGTCAAACCCCCCTTTGGACAGCCTCCTATAATTCACCCCTCCACTTT. Translating it yields CASSQTPLWTASYNSPLHF.

The J gene is TRBJ2-3, the V gene TRBV5-1, with 7 nucleotides matching TRBD2. Per the germline V gene, CDR1 is SGHRS and CDR2 is YFSETQ. V gave up 1 base and J gave up 2 bases; unmatched junction bases: 7. The CDR3 spans 16 residues. The CDR3 DNA follows: TGCGCCAGCAGCTTGTTCCTTAGCGGGCTCACAGATACGCAGTATTTT. Its protein is CASSLFLSGLTDTQYF.

The chain uses TRBV19 and TRBJ1-1, with D maybe TRBD1 (5 bases). Trimming left V 5 bases short and J 6 bases short, with 10 bases between. The CDR3 is 12 amino acids. The V gene's germline CDR1 is LNHDA and CDR2 SQIVND (reference sequence). CDR3 region: CASSGAQAEAFF. CDR3 nucleotide sequence: TGTGCCAGTAGTGGGGCCCAGGCTGAAGCTTTCTTT.

V gene TRBV19 combines with J gene TRBJ1-6; 8 bases align to TRBD1. Germline CDR1 LNHDA, CDR2 SQIVND (reference sequence). V shed 5 bases and J 8 bases; nucleotides not matched to a gene: 5. This CDR3 spans 14 amino acids. CDR3 loop: CASSVDRGDSPLHF. The CDR3 coding sequence is TGTGCCAGTAGTGTCGACAGGGGAGATTCACCCCTCCACTTT.